The rows below give T cell receptor beta chains drawn from one sample of a study of read filtering for tumor transcriptome and immune sequencing. TCRdb re-called the reads with MiXCR, one entry per CDR3 protein. The sample lists around 130,000 distinct CDR3 sequences; about 13% were seen once. Material: a population of CD138-negative cells sorted from bone marrow. Receptors originate from a donor aged 40 or over with multiple myeloma. Both conserved end residues are part of each CDR3. Each record gives: J gene, V gene, CDR3 protein.

TRBJ1-1 | TRBV12-3/TRBV12-4 | CASTPRRVEAFF
TRBJ2-2 | TRBV5-1 | CASSTDPDRETAGELFF
TRBJ1-2 | TRBV12-3/TRBV12-4 | CASSFQDSYGYTF
TRBJ2-5 | TRBV13 | CASSLMGAPETQYF
TRBJ2-5 | TRBV29-1 | CSPSDTGETQYF
TRBJ2-3 | TRBV20-1 | CSAPAFGRQYF
TRBJ2-7 | TRBV6-5 | CASTRRGGEQYF
TRBJ2-5 | TRBV21-1 | CASSLPPGQGAGETQYF
TRBJ1-5 | TRBV20-1 | CSAEGQQPPQHF
TRBJ2-7 | TRBV7-9 | CASSSGQTYEQYF
TRBJ2-4 | TRBV29-1 | CSVLGTINIQYF
TRBJ2-7 | TRBV15 | CATSSRDRWLQYF
TRBJ1-2 | TRBV7-9 | CASSVGAGNYGYTF
TRBJ2-1 | TRBV5-1 | CASSLTGILLSYNEQFF
TRBJ2-7 | TRBV6-1 | CASSEETGYEQYF
TRBJ1-5 | TRBV7-2 | CASSRQGDNQPQHF
TRBJ2-3 | TRBV29-1 | CSVGGAVADTQYF
TRBJ2-3 | TRBV20-1 | CSAREDSGMTDTQYF
TRBJ2-5 | TRBV7-2 | CASSRCLAGRGQETQYF
TRBJ2-1 | TRBV4-1 | CASSQGGGNPRNEQFF
TRBJ1-2 | TRBV20-1 | CSARRSSHGYTF
TRBJ2-1 | TRBV5-1 | CASRSGLAGNNEQFF
TRBJ2-1 | TRBV5-6 | CASSLAFQGEYNVQFF
TRBJ2-2 | TRBV3-1 | CASSQEERVNTGELFF
TRBJ2-4 | TRBV4-1 | CASSLLSLAKNIQYF
TRBJ1-5 | TRBV7-6 | CASSLVGGGKPQHF
TRBJ1-2 | TRBV6-9 | CACSPAGTGDNYGYTF
TRBJ2-1 | TRBV12-3/TRBV12-4 | CATSDSLNEQFF
TRBJ2-7 | TRBV4-2 | CASSQEASGTSYEQYF
TRBJ2-3 | TRBV15 | CATSRDFRRQGSTDTQYF
TRBJ2-7 | TRBV29-1 | CSVEVQGWGEQYF
TRBJ1-1 | TRBV20-1 | CSARGWDTEAFF
TRBJ1-2 | TRBV20-1 | CSAERSPLYGYTF
TRBJ2-7 | TRBV4-3 | CASSARLAGGRNEQYF
TRBJ2-5 | TRBV7-9 | CASSLGASGRDETQYF
TRBJ1-1 | TRBV25-1 | CASSESPWDRVAFF
TRBJ2-1 | TRBV5-5 | CASSEDMKPYNEQFF
TRBJ2-1 | TRBV14 | CASSQGRLAGYEQFF
TRBJ2-1 | TRBV12-3/TRBV12-4 | CASRWTSGRSYNEQFF
TRBJ2-1 | TRBV2 | CASSRTSGSYSEQFF
TRBJ2-1 | TRBV19 | CASSQRDRGNNEQFF
TRBJ2-5 | TRBV7-2 | CASSLVRDGETQYF
TRBJ1-5 | TRBV5-6 | CASSLNTGTANQPQHF
TRBJ2-1 | TRBV7-3 | CASSPGSGRGGENEQFF